What follows describes a single T cell receptor beta chain. In the original processing: How many nucleated cells were present was estimated from reference gene primer amplification. Sequencing used immunoSEQ multiplex PCR; TCRdb keeps in-frame clones, though not all of them. The DNA gave D and trimming, while V, J and clone size come from that table. This sample yields 130,000 to 150,000 clones, of which around nine tenths are seen a single time; approximately 9% belongs to the top ten. The data were taken from a study of blood T cell repertoires in COVID-19. Study summary: Acute and convalescent COVID-19 samples came from the United States, Italy and Spain.

The CDR3 totals 14 residues. V was clipped by 3 bases and J by 6 bases, with 12 bases between them. CDR1 is SGDLS, CDR2 YYNGEE, per germline. The source is a woman between 45 and 65 years old with active or convalescent COVID-19. The rearrangement joins TRBV9 to TRBJ2-2; possibly TRBD2 for D (6 bases). The specimen was peripheral blood. DNA for the CDR3: TGTGCCAGCAGCGCGGGAGTTTTAGCCGGGGAGCTGTTTTTT. It is translated as CASSAGVLAGELFF.